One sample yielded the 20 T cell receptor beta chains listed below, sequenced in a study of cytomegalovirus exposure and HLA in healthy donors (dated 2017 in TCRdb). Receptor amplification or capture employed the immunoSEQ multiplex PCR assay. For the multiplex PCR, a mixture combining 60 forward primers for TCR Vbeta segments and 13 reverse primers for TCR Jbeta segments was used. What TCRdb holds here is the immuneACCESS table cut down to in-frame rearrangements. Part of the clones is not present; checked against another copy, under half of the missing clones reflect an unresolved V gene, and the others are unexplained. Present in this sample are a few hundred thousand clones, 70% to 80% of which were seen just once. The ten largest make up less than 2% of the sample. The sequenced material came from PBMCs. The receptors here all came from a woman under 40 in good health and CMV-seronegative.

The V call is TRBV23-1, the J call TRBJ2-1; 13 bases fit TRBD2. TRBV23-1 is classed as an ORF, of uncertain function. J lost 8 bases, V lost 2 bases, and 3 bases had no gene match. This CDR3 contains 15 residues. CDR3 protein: CASSQRTSGSHEQFF. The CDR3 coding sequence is TGCGCCAGCAGTCAAAGGACTAGCGGGAGTCATGAGCAGTTCTTC.

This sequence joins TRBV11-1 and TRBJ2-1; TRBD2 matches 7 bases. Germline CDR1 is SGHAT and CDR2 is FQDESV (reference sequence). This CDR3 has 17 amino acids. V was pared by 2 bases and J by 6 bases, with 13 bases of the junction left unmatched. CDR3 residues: CASSLSTSVGYSNEQFF. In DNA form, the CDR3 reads TGTGCCAGCAGCTTATCAACTAGCGTGGGGTATAGCAATGAGCAGTTCTTC.

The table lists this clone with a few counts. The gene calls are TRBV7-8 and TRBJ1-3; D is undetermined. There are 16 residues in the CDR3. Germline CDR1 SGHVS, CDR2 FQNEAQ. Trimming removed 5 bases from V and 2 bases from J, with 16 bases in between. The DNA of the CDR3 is TGTGCCAGCAGCCGCACAACTCGGGTAACTGGAAACACCATATATTTT. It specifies CASSRTTRVTGNTIYF.

CDR3 nucleotides: TGTGCCAGCAGTGACGGACAGGGGGTGGAGCAGTACTTC. This translates into CASSDGQGVEQYF. This chain joins TRBV25-1 and TRBJ2-7; 10 nucleotides match TRBD1. From germline, CDR1 is MGHDK and CDR2 SYGVNS. J lost 7 bases, V lost 3 bases, and 3 bases had no gene match. The CDR3 has 13 amino acids.

The CDR3 loop reads CASSAWRQVNEQFF. DNA of the CDR3: TGTGCCAGCAGCGCCTGGAGACAGGTCAATGAGCAGTTCTTC. This chain connects TRBV11-2 to TRBJ2-1; the D gene is possibly TRBD1 (6 bases). Trimming took off 5 bases at V and 6 bases at J, with 14 bases between the two ends. CDR3 length equals 14 residues. Germline-derived CDR1 and CDR2 are SGHAT and FQNNGV.

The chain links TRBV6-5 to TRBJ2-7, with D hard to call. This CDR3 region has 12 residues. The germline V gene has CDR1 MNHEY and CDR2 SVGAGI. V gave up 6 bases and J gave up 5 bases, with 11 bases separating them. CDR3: CASSPGPHEQYF. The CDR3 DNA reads TGTGCCAGCAGCCCAGGCCCGCACGAGCAGTACTTC.

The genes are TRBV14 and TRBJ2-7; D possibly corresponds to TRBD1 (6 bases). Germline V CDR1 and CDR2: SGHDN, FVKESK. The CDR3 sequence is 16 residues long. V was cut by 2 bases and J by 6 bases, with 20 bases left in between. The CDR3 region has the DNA TGTGCCAGCAGCCAAATTTGGACAGTTATTCGTAGCGAGCAGTACTTC. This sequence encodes CASSQIWTVIRSEQYF.

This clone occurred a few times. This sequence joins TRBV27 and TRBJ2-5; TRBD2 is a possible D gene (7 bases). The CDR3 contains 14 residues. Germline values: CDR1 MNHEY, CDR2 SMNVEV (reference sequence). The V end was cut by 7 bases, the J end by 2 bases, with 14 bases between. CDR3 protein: CASNQGGGQETQYF. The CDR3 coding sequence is TGTGCCAGCAATCAAGGGGGGGGGCAAGAGACCCAGTACTTC.

CDR3 sequence (DNA): TGCGCCAGCAGTCAAGAGAGGCCCTCCGTGTCAGAAGCTTTCTTT. It yields the protein CASSQERPSVSEAFF. This chain joins TRBV5-1 and TRBJ1-1, with unresolved D. V was pared by 5 bases and J by 8 bases, with 22 bases between. Germline CDR1 is SGHRS and CDR2 is YFSETQ. The CDR3 totals 15 residues.

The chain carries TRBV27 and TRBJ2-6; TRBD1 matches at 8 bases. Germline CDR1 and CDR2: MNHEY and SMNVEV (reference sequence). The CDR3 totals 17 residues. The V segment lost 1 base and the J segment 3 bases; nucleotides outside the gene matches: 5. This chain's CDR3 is CASSLLRTGFGANVLTF. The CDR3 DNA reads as TGTGCCAGCAGTTTATTAAGGACAGGGTTTGGGGCCAACGTCCTGACTTTC. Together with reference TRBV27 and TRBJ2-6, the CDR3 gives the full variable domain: EAQVTQNPRYLITVTGKKLTVTCSQNMNHEYMSWYRQDPGLGLRQIYYSMNVEVTDKGDVPEGYKVSRKEKRNFPLILESPSPNQTSLYFCASSLLRTGFGANVLTFGAGSRLTVL.

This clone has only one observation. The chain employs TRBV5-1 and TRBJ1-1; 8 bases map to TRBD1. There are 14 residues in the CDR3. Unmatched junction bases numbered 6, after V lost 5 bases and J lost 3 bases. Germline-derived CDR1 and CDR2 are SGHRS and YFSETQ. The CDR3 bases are TGCGCCAGCAGTTCCCAGGGGGCTGACACTGAAGCTTTCTTT. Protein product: CASSSQGADTEAFF.

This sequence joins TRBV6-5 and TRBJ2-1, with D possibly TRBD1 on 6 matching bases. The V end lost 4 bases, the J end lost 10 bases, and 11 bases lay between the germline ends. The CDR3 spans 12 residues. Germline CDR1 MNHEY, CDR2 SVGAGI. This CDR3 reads CASSLGAGEQFF. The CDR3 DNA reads TGTGCCAGCAGTTTGGGGGCTGGCGAGCAGTTCTTC.

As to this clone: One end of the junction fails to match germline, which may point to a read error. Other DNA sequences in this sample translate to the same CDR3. Here the CDR3 reads CAMSSAGIADTQYF. The CDR3, as DNA: TGTGCCATGTCGTCAGCAGGGATCGCAGATACGCAGTATTTC. The J gene is TRBJ2-3, the V gene TRBV10-3; D possibly corresponds to TRBD1 (5 bases). The CDR3 covers 14 residues. The germline gives CDR1 ENHRY, CDR2 SYGVKD.

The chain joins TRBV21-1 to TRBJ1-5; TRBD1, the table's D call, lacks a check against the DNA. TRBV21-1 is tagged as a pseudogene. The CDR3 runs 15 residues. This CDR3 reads CASTQGVPPRQPQHF. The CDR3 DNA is TGTGCCAGCACCCAAGGGGTCCCTCCCCGTCAGCCCCAGCATTTT.

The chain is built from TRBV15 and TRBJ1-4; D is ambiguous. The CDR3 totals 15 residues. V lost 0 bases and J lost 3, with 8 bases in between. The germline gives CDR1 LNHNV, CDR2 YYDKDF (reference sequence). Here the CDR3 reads CATSRDWAANEKLFF. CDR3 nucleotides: TGTGCCACCAGCAGAGATTGGGCAGCTAATGAAAAACTGTTTTTT.

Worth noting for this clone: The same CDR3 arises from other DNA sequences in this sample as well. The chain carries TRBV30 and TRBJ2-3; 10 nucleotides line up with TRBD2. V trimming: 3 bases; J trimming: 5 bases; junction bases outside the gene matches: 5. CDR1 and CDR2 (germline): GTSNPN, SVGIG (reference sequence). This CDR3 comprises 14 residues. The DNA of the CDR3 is TGTGCCTGGAGATTAGCGGGGGGAAAAGATACGCAGTATTTT. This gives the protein CAWRLAGGKDTQYF.

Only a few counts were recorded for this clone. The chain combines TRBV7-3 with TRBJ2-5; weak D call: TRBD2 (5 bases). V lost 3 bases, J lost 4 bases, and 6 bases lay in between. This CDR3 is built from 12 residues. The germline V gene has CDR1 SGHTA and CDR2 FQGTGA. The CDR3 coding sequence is TGTGCCAGCAGCTTCCGGGGAGAGACCCAGTACTTC. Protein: CASSFRGETQYF.

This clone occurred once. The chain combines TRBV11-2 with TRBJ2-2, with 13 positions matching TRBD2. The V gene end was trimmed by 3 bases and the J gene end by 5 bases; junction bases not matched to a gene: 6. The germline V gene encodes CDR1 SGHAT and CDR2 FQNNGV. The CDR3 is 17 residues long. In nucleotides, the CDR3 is TGTGCCAGCAGCTTTGGACTAGCGGGAGTTTTGACCGGGGAGCTGTTTTTT. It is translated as CASSFGLAGVLTGELFF.

The CDR3 nucleotides read TGTGCCAGCAGCTCCGGACTAGCGGGAGTCATACGAGAGACCCAGTACTTC. It translates to CASSSGLAGVIRETQYF. V is TRBV5-5 and J is TRBJ2-5, with 13 bases fitting TRBD2. The length of the CDR3 is 17 residues. CDR1 and CDR2 from the germline V gene are SGHKS and YYEKEE (reference sequence). The V gene end was trimmed by 3 bases and the J gene end by 4 bases; junction bases not matched to a gene: 9. Combining the CDR3 with reference TRBV5-5 and TRBJ2-5 gives the whole variable domain DAGVTQSPTHLIKTRGQQVTLRCSPISGHKSVSWYQQVLGQGPQFIFQYYEKEERGRGNFPDRFSARQFPNYSSELNVNALLLGDSALYLCASSSGLAGVIRETQYFGPGTRLLVL.

The chain's CDR3 is CASSQDNRGRQPQHF. DNA for the CDR3: TGTGCCAGCAGCCAAGATAACAGGGGACGCCAGCCCCAGCATTTT. The chain is built from TRBV4-2 and TRBJ1-5; 7 bases match TRBD1. The CDR3 extends over 15 amino acids. Unmatched junction bases numbered 6, after V lost 0 bases and J lost 7 bases. CDR1 and CDR2 from the germline V gene are LGHNA and YNFKEQ.